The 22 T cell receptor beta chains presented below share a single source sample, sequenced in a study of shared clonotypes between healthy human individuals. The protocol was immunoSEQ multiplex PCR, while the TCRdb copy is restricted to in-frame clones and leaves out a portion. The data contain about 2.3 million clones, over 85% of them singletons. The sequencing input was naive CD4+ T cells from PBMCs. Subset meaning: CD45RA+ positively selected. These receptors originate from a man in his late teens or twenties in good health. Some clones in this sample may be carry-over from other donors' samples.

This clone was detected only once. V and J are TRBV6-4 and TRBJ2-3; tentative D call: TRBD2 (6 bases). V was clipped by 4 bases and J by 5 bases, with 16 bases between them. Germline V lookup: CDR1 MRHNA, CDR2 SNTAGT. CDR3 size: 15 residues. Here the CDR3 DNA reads TGTGCCAGCAGTGCCCTGGGGGGAGTTGGAGATACGCAGTATTTT. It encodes CASSALGGVGDTQYF.

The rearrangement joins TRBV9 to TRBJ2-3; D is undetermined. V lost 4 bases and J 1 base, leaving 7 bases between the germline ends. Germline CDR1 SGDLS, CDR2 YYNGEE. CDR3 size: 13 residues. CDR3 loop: CASSLLGTDTQYF. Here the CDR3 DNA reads TGTGCCAGCAGCCTCTTGGGCACAGATACGCAGTATTTT.

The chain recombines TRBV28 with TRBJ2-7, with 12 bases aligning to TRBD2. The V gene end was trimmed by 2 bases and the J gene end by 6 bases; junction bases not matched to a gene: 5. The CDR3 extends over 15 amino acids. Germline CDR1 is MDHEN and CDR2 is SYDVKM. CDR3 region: CASSLIASGGGEQYF. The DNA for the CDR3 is TGTGCCAGCAGTTTAATCGCTAGCGGGGGGGGCGAGCAGTACTTC.

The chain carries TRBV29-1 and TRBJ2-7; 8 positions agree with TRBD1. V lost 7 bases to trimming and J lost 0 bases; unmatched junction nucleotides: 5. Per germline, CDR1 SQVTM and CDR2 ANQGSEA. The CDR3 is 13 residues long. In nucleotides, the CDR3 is TGCAGCGGCCGACAGGGGATCTCCTACGAGCAGTACTTC. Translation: CSGRQGISYEQYF.

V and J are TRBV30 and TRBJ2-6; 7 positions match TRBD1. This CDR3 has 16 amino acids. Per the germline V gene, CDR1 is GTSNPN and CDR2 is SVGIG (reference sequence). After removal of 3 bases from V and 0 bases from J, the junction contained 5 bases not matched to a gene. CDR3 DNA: TGTGCCTGGAGGCGGACAGGAGTCTCTGGGGCCAACGTCCTGACTTTC. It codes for CAWRRTGVSGANVLTF.

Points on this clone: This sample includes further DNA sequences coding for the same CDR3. CDR3 amino acids: CASSSGSSYNEQFF. CDR3 coding DNA: TGTGCCAGCAGTAGCGGGAGCTCCTACAATGAGCAGTTCTTC. This chain links TRBV6-6 with TRBJ2-1; 8 bases agree with TRBD2. Germline CDR1 MNHNY, CDR2 SVGAGI (reference sequence). With 5 bases clipped from V and 0 bases from J, the junction kept 0 bases outside the gene matches. The CDR3 length is 14 residues.

CDR3 nucleotide sequence: TGCGCCAGCAGCTTGGGGAGCGGGAAGAACACCGGGGAGCTGTTTTTT. Its protein is CASSLGSGKNTGELFF. J is TRBJ2-2 and V is TRBV5-1; 7 positions match TRBD2. With 0 bases clipped from V and 1 base from J, the junction kept 3 bases outside the gene matches. This CDR3 is built from 16 residues. Germline loops: CDR1 SGHRS, CDR2 YFSETQ.

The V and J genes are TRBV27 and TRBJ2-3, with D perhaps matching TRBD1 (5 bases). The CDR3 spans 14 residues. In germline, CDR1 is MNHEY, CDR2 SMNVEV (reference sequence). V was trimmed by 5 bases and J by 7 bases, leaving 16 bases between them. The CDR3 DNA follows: TGTGCCAGCAGTCCGTCAGACAGCCAAAATACGCAGTATTTT. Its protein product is CASSPSDSQNTQYF.

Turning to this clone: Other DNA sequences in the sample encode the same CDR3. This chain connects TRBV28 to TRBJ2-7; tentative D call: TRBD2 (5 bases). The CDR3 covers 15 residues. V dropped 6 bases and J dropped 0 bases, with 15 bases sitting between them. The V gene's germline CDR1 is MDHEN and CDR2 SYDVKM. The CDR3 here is CASSPMGGGSYEQYF. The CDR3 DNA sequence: TGTGCCAGCAGCCCAATGGGCGGAGGCTCCTACGAGCAGTACTTC.

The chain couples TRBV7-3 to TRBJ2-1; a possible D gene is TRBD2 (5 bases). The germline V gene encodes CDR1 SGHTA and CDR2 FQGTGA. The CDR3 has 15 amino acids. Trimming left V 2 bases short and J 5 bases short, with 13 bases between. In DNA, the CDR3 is TGTGCCAGCAGCTTAGGGCAGCGGCCTAACAATGAGCAGTTCTTC. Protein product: CASSLGQRPNNEQFF.

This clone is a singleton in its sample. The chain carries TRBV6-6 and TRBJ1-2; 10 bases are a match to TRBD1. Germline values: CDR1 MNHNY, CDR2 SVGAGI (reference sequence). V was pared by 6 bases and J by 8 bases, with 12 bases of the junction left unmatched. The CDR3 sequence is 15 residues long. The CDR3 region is CASSQDRGRPYGYTF. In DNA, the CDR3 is TGTGCCAGCAGCCAAGACAGGGGGCGACCCTACGGCTACACCTTC.

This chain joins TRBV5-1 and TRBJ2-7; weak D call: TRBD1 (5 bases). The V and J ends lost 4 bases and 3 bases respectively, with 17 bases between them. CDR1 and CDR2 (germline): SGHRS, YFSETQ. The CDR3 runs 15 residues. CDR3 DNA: TGCGCCAGCAGCCCTCAGACCGGGCAGGGCTACGAGCAGTACTTC. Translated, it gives CASSPQTGQGYEQYF.

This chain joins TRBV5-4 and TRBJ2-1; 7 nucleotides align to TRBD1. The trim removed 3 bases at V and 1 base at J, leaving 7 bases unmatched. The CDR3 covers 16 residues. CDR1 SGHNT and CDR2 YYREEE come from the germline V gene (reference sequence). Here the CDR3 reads CASSSATTGSYNEQFF. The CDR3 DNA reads TGTGCCAGCAGCTCCGCCACGACAGGGTCCTACAATGAGCAGTTCTTC.

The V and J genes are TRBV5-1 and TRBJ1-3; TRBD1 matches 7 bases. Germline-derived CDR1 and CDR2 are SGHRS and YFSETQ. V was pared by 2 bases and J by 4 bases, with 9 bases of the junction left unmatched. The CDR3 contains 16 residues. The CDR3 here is CASSLSRDSKGNTIYF. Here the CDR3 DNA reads TGCGCCAGCAGCTTATCCCGGGACAGCAAAGGAAACACCATATATTTT. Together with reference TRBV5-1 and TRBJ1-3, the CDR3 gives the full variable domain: KAGVTQTPRYLIKTRGQQVTLSCSPISGHRSVSWYQQTPGQGLQFLFEYFSETQRNKGNFPGRFSGRQFSNSRSEMNVSTLELGDSALYLCASSLSRDSKGNTIYFGEGSWLTVV.

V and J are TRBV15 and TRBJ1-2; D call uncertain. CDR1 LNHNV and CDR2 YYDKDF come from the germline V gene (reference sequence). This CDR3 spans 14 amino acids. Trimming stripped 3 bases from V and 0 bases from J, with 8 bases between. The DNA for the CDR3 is TGTGCCACCAGCAGTATCGGGACTAACTATGGCTACACCTTC. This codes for CATSSIGTNYGYTF.

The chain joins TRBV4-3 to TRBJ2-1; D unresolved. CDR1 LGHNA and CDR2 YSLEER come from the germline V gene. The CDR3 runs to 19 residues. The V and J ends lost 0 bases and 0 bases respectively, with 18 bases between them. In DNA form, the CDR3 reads TGCGCCAGCAGCCAAGATTTTGGTGGAGCCCTGAGCTCCTACAATGAGCAGTTCTTC. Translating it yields CASSQDFGGALSSYNEQFF.

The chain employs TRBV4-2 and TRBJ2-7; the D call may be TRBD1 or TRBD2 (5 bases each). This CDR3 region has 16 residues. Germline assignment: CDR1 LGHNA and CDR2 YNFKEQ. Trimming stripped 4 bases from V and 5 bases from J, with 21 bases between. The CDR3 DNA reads TGTGCCAGCAGCCTTGGCCGGGACGCCGGTACCCACGAGCAGTACTTC. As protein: CASSLGRDAGTHEQYF.

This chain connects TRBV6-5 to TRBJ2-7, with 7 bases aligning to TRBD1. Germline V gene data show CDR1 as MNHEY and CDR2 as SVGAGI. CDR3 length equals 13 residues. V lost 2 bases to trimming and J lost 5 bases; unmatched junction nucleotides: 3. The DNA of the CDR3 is TGTGCCAGCAGTTACCGGGACAGCCACGAGCAGTACTTC. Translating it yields CASSYRDSHEQYF.

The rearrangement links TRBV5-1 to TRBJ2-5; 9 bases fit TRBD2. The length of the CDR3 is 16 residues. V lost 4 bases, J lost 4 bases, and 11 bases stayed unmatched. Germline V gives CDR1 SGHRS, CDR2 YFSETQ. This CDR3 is CASSPAGKAGGETQYF. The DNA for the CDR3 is TGCGCCAGCAGCCCCGCAGGGAAAGCGGGAGGAGAGACCCAGTACTTC.

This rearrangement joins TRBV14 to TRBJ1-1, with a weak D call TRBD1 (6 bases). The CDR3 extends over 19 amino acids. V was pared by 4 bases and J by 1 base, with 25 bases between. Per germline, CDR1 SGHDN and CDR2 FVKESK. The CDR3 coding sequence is TGTGCCAGCAGCCCGCACGGATCCAAAGAGGGACACCCGAACACTGAAGCTTTCTTT. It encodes CASSPHGSKEGHPNTEAFF.

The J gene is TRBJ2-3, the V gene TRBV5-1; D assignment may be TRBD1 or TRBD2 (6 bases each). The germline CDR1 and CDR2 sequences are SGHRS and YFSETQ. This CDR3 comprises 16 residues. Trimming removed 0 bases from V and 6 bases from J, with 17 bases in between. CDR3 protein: CASSLAGASRVDTQYF. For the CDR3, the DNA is TGCGCCAGCAGCTTGGCGGGGGCCAGCCGGGTGGATACGCAGTATTTT.

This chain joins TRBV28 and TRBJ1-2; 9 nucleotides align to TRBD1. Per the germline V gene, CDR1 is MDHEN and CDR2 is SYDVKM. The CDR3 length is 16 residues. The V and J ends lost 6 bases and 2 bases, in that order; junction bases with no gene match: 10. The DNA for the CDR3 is TGTGCCAGCAGAGTATTAACAGGGGGCGAGAACTATGGCTACACCTTC. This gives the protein CASRVLTGGENYGYTF.